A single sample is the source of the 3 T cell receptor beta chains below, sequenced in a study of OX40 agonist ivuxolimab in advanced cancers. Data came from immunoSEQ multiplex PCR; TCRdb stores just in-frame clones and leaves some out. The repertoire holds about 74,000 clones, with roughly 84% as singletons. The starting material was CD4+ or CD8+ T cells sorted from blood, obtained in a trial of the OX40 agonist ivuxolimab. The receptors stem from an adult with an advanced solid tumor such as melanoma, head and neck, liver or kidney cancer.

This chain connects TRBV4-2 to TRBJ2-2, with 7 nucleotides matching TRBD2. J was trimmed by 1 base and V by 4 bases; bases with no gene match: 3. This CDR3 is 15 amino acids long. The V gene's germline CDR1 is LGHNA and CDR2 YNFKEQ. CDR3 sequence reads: CASSLGGLNTGELFF. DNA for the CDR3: TGTGCCAGCAGCCTCGGGGGGTTGAACACCGGGGAGCTGTTTTTT.

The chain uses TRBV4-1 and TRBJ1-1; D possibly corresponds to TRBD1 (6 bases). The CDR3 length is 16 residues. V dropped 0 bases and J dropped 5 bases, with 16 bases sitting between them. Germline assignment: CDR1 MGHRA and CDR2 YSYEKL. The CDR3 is CASSQDPTGSRTEAFF. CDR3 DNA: TGCGCCAGCAGCCAAGATCCGACAGGAAGTCGAACTGAAGCTTTCTTT.

CDR3 protein: CASSDRTGLSGNTIYF. DNA of the CDR3: TGTGCCAGCAGTGACAGGACAGGGCTCTCTGGAAACACCATATATTTT. The V gene is TRBV2, the J gene TRBJ1-3; 8 nucleotides match TRBD1. The CDR3 has 16 residues. CDR1 is SNHLY and CDR2 is FYNNEI in the germline V gene. V shed 3 bases and J 0 bases; nucleotides not matched to a gene: 4.